Listed below are T cell receptor beta chains from one sample, sequenced in a study of cytomegalovirus exposure and HLA in healthy donors. Measured with immunoSEQ multiplex PCR; TCRdb has only the in-frame clones, and not every one. Its listing shows roughly 100,000 clones. The source material was PBMCs. The source is a man aged 40-55 years in good health and CMV-seronegative. Both conserved end residues are part of each CDR3. Each record gives: V gene, D gene, J gene, CDR3 protein, CDR3 DNA. A D gene is named only where the DNA matches it firmly.

TRBV19	TRBD1	TRBJ1-5	CASSSRQGVSNQPQHF	TGTGCCAGTAGTTCTAGACAGGGGGTCAGCAATCAGCCCCAGCATTTT
TRBV30	-	TRBJ1-1	CAWLMSTKFEAFF	TGTGCCTGGCTTATGTCGACTAAATTTGAAGCTTTCTTT
TRBV6-5	-	TRBJ1-1	CASSATGVMNTEAFF	TGTGCCAGCAGTGCGACAGGAGTCATGAACACTGAAGCTTTCTTT
TRBV30	-	TRBJ2-4	CAWTSAMLAKNIQYF	TGTGCCTGGACATCAGCGATGCTAGCCAAAAACATTCAGTACTTC
TRBV7-6	-	TRBJ2-5	CASSYVPDQETQYF	TGTGCCAGCAGCTACGTACCGGACCAAGAGACCCAGTACTTC
TRBV6-5	-	TRBJ1-1	CASSYQQGKNTEAFF	TGTGCCAGCAGTTACCAACAGGGTAAGAACACTGAAGCTTTCTTT
TRBV28	-	TRBJ1-3	CASSLWVGDSGNTIYF	TGTGCCAGCAGTTTATGGGTAGGGGACTCTGGAAACACCATATATTTT
TRBV30	-	TRBJ1-2	CAWIGDSGGYTF	TGTGCCTGGATCGGAGACTCGGGTGGCTACACCTTC
TRBV19	TRBD2	TRBJ2-3	CASSIALAGGPPTDTQYF	TGTGCCAGTAGTATAGCCCTAGCGGGGGGCCCCCCCACAGATACGCAGTATTTT
TRBV27	TRBD2	TRBJ2-3	CASRGWLAGADTQYF	TGTGCCAGCAGAGGTTGGCTAGCGGGAGCAGATACGCAGTATTTT
TRBV27	TRBD1	TRBJ1-2	CASSNRGDGYTF	TGTGCCAGCAGTAACAGGGGAGATGGCTACACCTTC
TRBV9	TRBD2	TRBJ2-1	CASSVGASGKNNEQFF	TGTGCCAGCAGCGTAGGGGCCAGCGGGAAGAACAATGAGCAGTTCTTC
TRBV18	-	TRBJ2-1	CASSPVSSYNEQFF	TGTGCCAGCTCACCTGTCTCCTCCTACAATGAGCAGTTCTTC
TRBV5-1	-	TRBJ2-1	CASSRQGRDEQFF	TGCGCCAGCAGCAGACAGGGGAGGGATGAGCAGTTCTTC
TRBV5-4	TRBD1	TRBJ1-2	CASSPIDRAAYGYTF	TGTGCCAGCAGCCCTATTGACAGGGCTGCCTATGGCTACACCTTC
TRBV2	TRBD2	TRBJ2-1	CASIQEGSAGGPNEQFF	TGTGCCAGCATTCAAGAAGGTTCAGCGGGGGGGCCAAATGAGCAGTTCTTC
TRBV28	-	TRBJ1-3	CASGGGSGNTIYF	TGTGCCAGCGGCGGGGGGTCTGGAAACACCATATATTTT
TRBV7-8	-	TRBJ2-7	CASSDRGGAAYEQYF	TGTGCCAGCAGTGATAGGGGGGGGGCGGCCTACGAGCAGTACTTC
TRBV15	-	TRBJ2-7	CATSRDNYEQYF	TGTGCCACCAGCAGGGACAACTACGAGCAGTACTTC
TRBV5-1	TRBD1	TRBJ2-3	CASGQGTDTQYF	TGCGCCAGCGGACAGGGAACAGATACGCAGTATTTT
TRBV6-6	-	TRBJ2-7	CASSPQVYYEQYF	TGTGCCAGCAGTCCCCAGGTATACTACGAGCAGTACTTC
TRBV7-8	TRBD2	TRBJ2-1	CASRPPRGGGNNEQFF	TGTGCCAGCAGACCCCCCCGTGGGGGGGGGAACAATGAGCAGTTCTTC
TRBV28	-	TRBJ2-7	CASRKWTAYEQYF	TGTGCCAGCAGAAAATGGACAGCCTACGAGCAGTACTTC
TRBV5-6	TRBD1	TRBJ2-1	CASSVQGVLVGEQFF	TGTGCCAGCAGCGTACAGGGGGTATTGGTTGGTGAGCAGTTCTTC
TRBV2	-	TRBJ2-3	CASTPWRASTDTQYF	TGTGCCAGCACCCCCTGGCGGGCTAGCACAGATACGCAGTATTTT